Detailed here is one T cell receptor (beta chain). The antigen is not known. This record belongs to a study of graft-versus-host responses after intestinal transplantation. General study points: Circulating GvH clones peaking coincided with falling HvG clones soon after transplant.

Data came from immunoSEQ multiplex PCR; TCRdb stores just in-frame clones and leaves some out. This sample has 130,000 to 150,000 clones, with about nine tenths found just once. Germline lookup yields CDR1 SGHVS and CDR2 FNYEAQ. Trimming removed 1 base from V and 6 bases from J; junction bases left unmatched: 12. There are 18 residues in the CDR3. The rearrangement links TRBV7-6 to TRBJ2-2; TRBD2 matches 9 bases. The TCR sequence derives from a human donor who received an intestinal transplant. The sequencing used unstimulated CD4+ T cells sorted from spleen or lymph node cells, collected before intestinal transplant. CDR3 in amino acids: CASSLVADGGRAAGELFF. The CDR3 DNA reads as TGTGCCAGCAGCTTAGTGGCCGACGGCGGGAGGGCCGCCGGGGAGCTGTTTTTT.